This T cell receptor beta chain was sequenced during a study of blood T cell repertoires in COVID-19. Study in general: Researchers got acute and convalescent COVID-19 samples from the United States, Italy and Spain. The analysed material was cDNA or gDNA that came from T cells, B-cell-depleted T cells, or PBMCs.

As processed by the authors: Amplified reference gene primers provided the basis for estimating nucleated cell counts. Method: immunoSEQ multiplex PCR; TCRdb's copy keeps in-frame clones and lacks some. From that table come the V and J calls and clone size; the DNA was used to work out D and trimming. The sample shows some 180,000 clones, 90% of them seen only once. Material: peripheral blood. The receptor comes from a man over 45 with acute or convalescent COVID-19.

This chain's CDR3 is CASSYSNRPEAFF. CDR3 in DNA: TGTGCCAGCAGTTACTCGAACAGGCCTGAAGCTTTCTTT. The chain couples TRBV6-5 to TRBJ1-1, with D possibly being TRBD1 (5 bases). The germline V gene encodes CDR1 MNHEY and CDR2 SVGAGI. The CDR3 runs 13 residues. The V end was cut by 0 bases, the J end by 6 bases, with 8 bases between.